The 26 T cell receptor beta chains presented below share a single source sample, sequenced in a study of blood T cell repertoires in COVID-19. Generated by immunoSEQ multiplex PCR, the TCRdb table keeps only in-frame clones and is missing some. The profile shows some 100,000 clones, approximately 82% of them singletons. Sequenced input: peripheral blood. These receptors originate from a man aged 50 or older with active or convalescent COVID-19.

V gene TRBV28 combines with J gene TRBJ2-1; 9 positions match TRBD1. CDR3 size: 15 residues. V lost 6 bases, J lost 3 bases, and 6 bases stayed unmatched. CDR1 and CDR2 from the germline V gene are MDHEN and SYDVKM. The CDR3 coding sequence is TGTGCCAGCAGCGATCCGGGACAGGGCTACAATGAGCAGTTCTTC. Translation: CASSDPGQGYNEQFF.

The V gene is TRBV5-1, the J gene TRBJ2-3, with D maybe TRBD1 (6 bases). This CDR3 is built from 14 residues. V lost 4 bases, J lost 0 bases, and 9 bases lay in between. In germline, CDR1 is SGHRS, CDR2 YFSETQ. The chain's CDR3 is CASSGGQSTDTQYF. CDR3 DNA: TGCGCCAGCAGCGGAGGACAGAGCACAGATACGCAGTATTTT.

The genes are TRBV2 and TRBJ2-6, with 7 nucleotides matching TRBD1. Trimming at V came to 3 bases and at J to 4 bases, leaving 0 bases not matched to a gene. CDR3 length equals 14 residues. Germline V gene sequence: CDR1 SNHLY, CDR2 FYNNEI. The CDR3 reads CASSEDRGANVLTF. In DNA form, the CDR3 reads TGTGCCAGCAGTGAGGACAGGGGGGCCAACGTCCTGACTTTC.

About this clone itself: The identical CDR3 is also encoded by other nucleotide sequences in the sample. The gene calls are TRBV11-2 and TRBJ2-5; TRBD2 matches 8 bases. Germline V gene sequence: CDR1 SGHAT, CDR2 FQNNGV. The CDR3 loop spans 13 amino acids. V shed 3 bases and J 3 bases; nucleotides not matched to a gene: 0. CDR3 sequence (DNA): TGTGCCAGCAGCTTTAGCGGGGAAGAGACCCAGTACTTC. Protein: CASSFSGEETQYF. The complete variable domain, with remaining parts taken from reference TRBV11-2 and TRBJ2-5, reads EAGVAQSPRYKIIEKRQSVAFWCNPISGHATLYWYQQILGQGPKLLIQFQNNGVVDDSQLPKDRFSAERLKGVDSTLKIQPAKLEDSAVYLCASSFSGEETQYFGPGTRLLVL.

The rearrangement links TRBV10-2 to TRBJ2-2; possibly TRBD2 for D (7 bases). The germline CDR1 and CDR2 sequences are WSHSY and SAAADI. Deletions cut 6 bases from V and 0 bases from J, with 11 bases between. This CDR3 region has 15 residues. CDR3 loop: CASRRGGTNTGELFF. CDR3 DNA sequence: TGCGCCAGCAGGAGGGGGGGAACGAACACCGGGGAGCTGTTTTTT.

The gene calls are TRBV28 and TRBJ1-5; 7 bases map to TRBD1. After removal of 5 bases from V and 3 bases from J, the junction contained 4 bases not matched to a gene. Germline CDR1 MDHEN, CDR2 SYDVKM. This CDR3 region has 14 residues. CDR3: CASSLGTVNQPQHF. CDR3 in DNA: TGTGCCAGCAGTCTTGGGACAGTCAATCAGCCCCAGCATTTT.

This chain joins TRBV10-2 and TRBJ2-5; 11 bases are a match to TRBD1. Germline lookup yields CDR1 WSHSY and CDR2 SAAADI. J lost 4 bases, V lost 6 bases, and 13 bases had no gene match. CDR3 length equals 17 residues. CDR3 coding DNA: TGCGCCAGCAGCGCTTATACCGGGACAGGGGGTTCAGAGACCCAGTACTTC. It translates to CASSAYTGTGGSETQYF.

J is TRBJ2-5 and V is TRBV5-4, with D tentatively TRBD1 (5 bases). Deletions cut 4 bases from V and 7 bases from J, with 11 bases between. Germline V CDR1 and CDR2: SGHNT, YYREEE (reference sequence). The CDR3 has 12 amino acids. The CDR3 DNA is TGTGCCAGCAGCCTCCACCAGGGGACCCAGTACTTC. Amino acid sequence: CASSLHQGTQYF.

This chain joins TRBV15 and TRBJ2-7; TRBD1 aligns across 7 bases. Germline values: CDR1 LNHNV, CDR2 YYDKDF (reference sequence). This CDR3 comprises 14 residues. The ends lost 5 bases at V and 0 bases at J; junction bases unmatched: 4. The CDR3 DNA follows: TGTGCCACCAGCGCCAGACAGGGCTCCTACGAGCAGTACTTC. Translated, it gives CATSARQGSYEQYF.

V is TRBV30 and J is TRBJ2-1; tentative D call: TRBD1 (5 bases). Germline V gene sequence: CDR1 GTSNPN, CDR2 SVGIG (reference sequence). CDR3 length: 11 residues. The ends were cut back, 2 bases at V and 10 bases at J, with 9 bases in the middle. CDR3 nucleotides: TGTGCCTGGAGTACAAGGGGCGAGCAGTTCTTC. Translation gives CAWSTRGEQFF.

The chain recombines TRBV18 with TRBJ2-7; TRBD1 aligns across 12 bases. The CDR3 totals 15 residues. V lost 3 bases to trimming and J lost 5 bases; unmatched junction nucleotides: 5. CDR1 and CDR2 (germline): KGHSH, LQKENI. CDR3: CASSPPGQGAHEQYF. DNA of the CDR3: TGTGCCAGCTCACCTCCGGGACAGGGGGCCCACGAGCAGTACTTC.

In this sample, this clone turned up a few times. CDR3 in DNA: TGTGCCAGCAGTGACTCTGGGGGGGCCGGTGAGACCCAGTACTTC. Translation: CASSDSGGAGETQYF. This sequence joins TRBV7-2 and TRBJ2-5, with D perhaps matching TRBD2 (7 bases). CDR3 length: 15 amino acids. The germline gives CDR1 SGHTA, CDR2 FQGNSA. V was cut by 6 bases and J by 5 bases, with 19 bases left in between. Using reference TRBV7-2 and TRBJ2-5 for the parts outside the CDR3, the full variable domain is GAGVSQSPSNKVTEKGKDVELRCDPISGHTALYWYRQSLGQGLEFLIYFQGNSAPDKSGLPSDRFSAERTGGSVSTLTIQRTQQEDSAVYLCASSDSGGAGETQYFGPGTRLLVL.

J is TRBJ2-2 and V is TRBV5-1; D is unclear. V lost 0 bases, J lost 4 bases, and 13 bases lay in between. Looked up from germline, CDR1 is SGHRS and CDR2 is YFSETQ. The CDR3 has 16 residues. The CDR3 spells CASSLGSRAITGELFF. DNA for the CDR3: TGCGCCAGCAGCTTGGGGTCAAGAGCGATCACCGGGGAGCTGTTTTTT.

The V and J genes are TRBV6-5 and TRBJ2-7; D is unresolved. V was cut by 7 bases and J by 3 bases, with 13 bases left in between. Germline-derived CDR1 and CDR2 are MNHEY and SVGAGI. CDR3 length: 13 residues. The CDR3 protein is CASIDSQIYEQYV. The CDR3 coding sequence is TGTGCCAGCATAGACTCTCAGATCTACGAGCAGTACGTC.

The table lists this clone with a count of one. The rearrangement joins TRBV18 to TRBJ2-3; tentatively, D is TRBD1 (6 bases). Germline V lookup: CDR1 KGHSH, CDR2 LQKENI. V was trimmed by 4 bases and J by 6 bases, leaving 17 bases between them. The CDR3 length is 15 residues. Here the CDR3 reads CASSRVSDSLDTQYF. The CDR3, as DNA: TGTGCCAGCTCACGGGTTTCGGACAGCCTGGATACGCAGTATTTT.

CDR3 nucleotides: TGTGCCAGATGGGTGAGTAGCGGGGCCTACGAGCAGTACTTC. Translated: CARWVSSGAYEQYF. The chain carries TRBV5-3 and TRBJ2-7, with 8 bases identical to TRBD2. TRBV5-3 is an ORF for which the function is uncertain. V was pared by 7 bases and J by 2 bases, with 8 bases of the junction left unmatched. The length of the CDR3 is 14 residues.

V gene TRBV2 combines with J gene TRBJ2-7; D call uncertain. Trimming pared 3 bases from V and 3 bases from J, leaving 9 bases between. Germline V gene lookup returns CDR1 SNHLY and CDR2 FYNNEI. CDR3 size: 13 residues. CDR3 nucleotides: TGTGCCAGCAGTGAGACGGGTTTCTACGAGCAGTACGTC. It yields the protein CASSETGFYEQYV.

The CDR3 here is CAISESGFYGYTF. The CDR3 DNA sequence: TGTGCCATCAGTGAGTCTGGCTTCTATGGCTACACCTTC. V is TRBV10-3 and J is TRBJ1-2, with unresolved D. CDR3 size: 13 residues. CDR1 is ENHRY and CDR2 is SYGVKD in the germline V gene. V was clipped by 0 bases and J by 4 bases, with 6 bases between them.

The CDR3 DNA sequence: TGTGCCAGCAGCTCCACAGGGGGCACGAACACCGGGGAGCTGTTTTTT. This encodes CASSSTGGTNTGELFF. This chain links TRBV7-2 with TRBJ2-2; TRBD1 matches 9 bases. The germline CDR1 and CDR2 sequences are SGHTA and FQGNSA. With V trimmed by 4 bases and J by 0 bases, 3 bases remained unmatched. There are 16 residues in the CDR3.

The V call is TRBV19, the J call TRBJ2-7; tentative D call: TRBD1 (7 bases). V gave up 1 base and J gave up 2 bases, with 12 bases separating them. CDR3 length equals 15 residues. CDR1 and CDR2 (germline): LNHDA, SQIVND (reference sequence). The CDR3 nucleotides read TGTGCCAGTAGTATAGGACAGGGAGGCGCCTACGAGCAGTACTTC. Translated, it gives CASSIGQGGAYEQYF.

This chain uses TRBV4-3 with TRBJ1-4, with D uncertain. Between the trimmed V and J ends, which lost 3 bases and 6 bases, there was a span of 14 bases. The CDR3 has 15 amino acids. CDR1 and CDR2 from the germline V gene are LGHNA and YSLEER. Here the CDR3 reads CASSQDSEGDEKLFF. The CDR3, as DNA: TGCGCCAGCAGCCAGGACTCCGAGGGCGATGAAAAACTGTTTTTT.

This chain links TRBV5-1 with TRBJ1-1; 7 nucleotides match TRBD1. V was pared by 2 bases and J by 4 bases, with 5 bases of the junction left unmatched. Germline V gives CDR1 SGHRS, CDR2 YFSETQ. The CDR3 length is 14 residues. Here the CDR3 reads CASSFNRGGTEAFF. CDR3 DNA sequence: TGCGCCAGCAGCTTCAACAGGGGCGGCACTGAAGCTTTCTTT. The variable domain in full, completed from reference TRBV5-1 and TRBJ1-1, reads KAGVTQTPRYLIKTRGQQVTLSCSPISGHRSVSWYQQTPGQGLQFLFEYFSETQRNKGNFPGRFSGRQFSNSRSEMNVSTLELGDSALYLCASSFNRGGTEAFFGQGTRLTVV.

The chain uses TRBV7-9 and TRBJ2-7; TRBD1 matches at 9 bases. Germline V gives CDR1 SEHNR, CDR2 FQNEAQ (reference sequence). V shed 5 bases and J 7 bases; nucleotides not matched to a gene: 6. This CDR3 has 13 residues. As DNA, the CDR3 is TGTGCCAGCAGCCCGGGACAGGGTGGGGAGCAGTACGTC. This gives the protein CASSPGQGGEQYV.

The chain employs TRBV14 and TRBJ2-5; a weak D match, TRBD1 (6 bases). V lost 5 bases, J lost 6 bases, and 10 bases lay in between. Looked up from germline, CDR1 is SGHDN and CDR2 is FVKESK. The CDR3 loop spans 12 amino acids. CDR3: CASSATGKTQYF. The DNA of the CDR3 is TGTGCCAGCAGCGCAACAGGGAAGACCCAGTACTTC.

This chain links TRBV6-1 with TRBJ1-3, with D unresolved. V lost 4 bases to trimming and J lost 4 bases, with 17 bases between them. CDR1 is MNHNS, CDR2 SASEGT, per germline. The CDR3 is 16 residues long. Here the CDR3 reads CASSAESYPLGNTIYF. The CDR3, as DNA: TGTGCCAGCAGTGCGGAGTCATATCCTTTAGGAAACACCATATATTTT.

The chain combines TRBV3-1 (or the pseudogene TRBV3-2) with TRBJ2-1, with 11 bases matching TRBD2. CDR1 is LGHDT, CDR2 YNNKEL, per germline (reference sequence). This CDR3 is built from 15 residues. Germline trimming cut 2 bases from V and 8 bases from J; bases unmatched to any gene: 5. In DNA form, the CDR3 reads TGTGCCAGCAGCCAACCTAGCGGGGGGTTAGATGAGCAGTTCTTC. It codes for CASSQPSGGLDEQFF.